One and the same sample provided the 28 T cell receptor beta chains below, sequenced in a study of tumor-infiltrating lymphocytes in primary liver carcinoma. Without any cell sorting, roughly 18-31 mg of bulk tissue yielded co-extracted RNA and DNA. cDNA specific to TCR beta was made from around 530 ng of total RNA, with a constant-region primer employed for priming. Sequencing libraries for TCR beta derived from three nested multiplex PCR rounds that used slightly modified ARM-PCR. Investigators reported that the first two PCR rounds, at approximately 11 cycles each, used TRBV1-TRBV30 forward primers with a C-beta reverse primer. TCRdb recomputed calls from the multiplex PCR reads with MiXCR, one row per CDR3 protein. This table holds approximately 42,000 distinct CDR3 sequences, approximately 82% found once. Sample: tumor-adjacent normal liver tissue. The receptors were sampled from a woman aged 25-40 years with primary liver carcinoma and hepatitis B virus infection.

With respect to this clonotype: An end of the junction differs from the germline gene, which may be a read error. This chain links TRBV6-6 with TRBJ2-1; 7 nucleotides align to TRBD2. Per germline, CDR1 MNHNY and CDR2 SVGAGI (reference sequence). CDR3 length: 16 amino acids. The CDR3 loop reads CASSYTSAGTYNERFF. CDR3 bases: TGCGCCAGCAGTTACACCTCAGCGGGGACTTACAATGAGCGGTTCTTC.

This clonotype was observed a handful of times. In this CDR3 the conserved last residue, phenylalanine or tryptophan, is missing, so a read error is likely. V is TRBV30 and J is TRBJ2-1, with D possibly matching TRBD2 (6 bases). V lost 5 bases, J lost 7 bases, and 12 bases lay in between. This CDR3 contains 12 residues. The germline V gene encodes CDR1 GTSNPN and CDR2 SVGIG (reference sequence). CDR3 residues: CAWDRGTNEQFL. In nucleotides, the CDR3 is TGTGCCTGGGACCGGGGGACTAATGAGCAGTTCCTC.

Worth noting for this clonotype: One end of the junction does not line up with germline, which may come from a read error. V is TRBV6-2 or TRBV6-3 and J is TRBJ2-7; 7 bases are shared with TRBD1. Looked up from germline, CDR1 is MNHEY and CDR2 is SVGEGT. This CDR3 spans 16 amino acids. The CDR3 loop is CASSYPGTAPFYKQYF. CDR3 DNA: TGCGCCAGCAGCTACCCTGGGACAGCACCATTCTACAAGCAGTACTTC.

This clonotype was counted at least ten times. This chain's CDR3 is CASSTLSGTPYGYTF. In DNA, the CDR3 is TGCGCCAGCAGCACCCTATCAGGGACTCCCTATGGCTACACCTTC. This rearrangement joins TRBV4-3 to TRBJ1-2, with D possibly TRBD1 on 5 matching bases. This CDR3 comprises 15 residues. Trimming left V 5 bases short and J 4 bases short, with 17 bases between. The germline gives CDR1 LGHNA, CDR2 YSLEER.

A remark on this clonotype: This likely comes from a read error, as the CDR3 has no conserved phenylalanine or tryptophan at its end. CDR3 protein: CPSSSRGQGEPPQHL. As DNA, the CDR3 is TGTCCCAGCAGTTCGCGGGGACAGGGGGAGCCGCCCCAGCATCTT. The J gene is TRBJ1-5, the V gene TRBV28; TRBD1 agrees at 11 bases. CDR1 is MDHEN, CDR2 SYDVKM, per germline. The CDR3 consists of 15 residues.

The chain's CDR3 is CASYQYTDTQYF. The CDR3, as DNA: TGTGCCAGTTATCAGTACACAGATACGCAGTATTTT. The V call is TRBV12-3 or TRBV12-4, the J call TRBJ2-3; no clear D gene. The length of the CDR3 is 12 residues. V lost 9 bases to trimming and J lost 2 bases, with 9 bases between them.

V is TRBV21-1 and J is TRBJ1-6. TRBV21-1 is designated a pseudogene. The CDR3 runs to 18 residues. The CDR3 region has the DNA TGTGCCAGCAGCAAAGGAGGGGCTGGCAGGACTAATAATTCACACCTCCACTTT. Encoded protein: CASSKGGAGRTNNSHLHF.

Comments on this clonotype: The CDR3 end shows no conserved phenylalanine or tryptophan, and so a read error is likely. The limits of the CDR3 on the DNA are not certain, so only TCRdb's listed CDR3 is given. CDR3 protein: CASSQGRVGGPGELFY. V usage is TRBV4-3 and J usage is TRBJ2-2; TRBD2, the table's D call, was not compared with the DNA. CDR1 is LGHNA, CDR2 YSLEER, per germline. The length of the CDR3 is 16 amino acids, counting both ends.

Points on this clonotype: In this CDR3 the conserved last residue, phenylalanine or tryptophan, is missing, so a read error is likely. CDR3 amino acids: CDSSRQGHPPLHI. The CDR3 DNA reads TGTGACAGCAGCCGACAGGGGCATCCACCCCTCCACATT. This chain links TRBV12-3 or TRBV12-4 with TRBJ1-6, with TRBD1 matching 8 bases. The CDR3 runs to 13 residues.

The J gene is TRBJ2-7, the V gene TRBV29-1, with 7 bases fitting TRBD1. J gave up 10 bases and V 5 bases, and 17 bases lay outside the gene matches. Germline V gene data show CDR1 as SQVTM and CDR2 as ANQGSEA. The length of the CDR3 is 14 residues. The DNA for the CDR3 is TGCAGCGTTTCCAAAGGGACAGATGTTGGCGACCAGTACTTC. This codes for CSVSKGTDVGDQYF.

To note about this clonotype: Germline is not matched at one junction end, which may reflect a read error. This sequence joins TRBV29-1 and TRBJ1-5, with 9 nucleotides matching TRBD1. The J call could be wrong; TRBJ2-3 is a better fit for the DNA end. The CDR3 is made up of 12 amino acids. Germline values: CDR1 SQVTM, CDR2 ANQGSEA. The chain's CDR3 is CSVGQGNQPQYF. In DNA, the CDR3 is TGTAGCGTGGGACAGGGAAACCAGCCCCAGTATTTT.

This clonotype was found many times. The chain couples TRBV29-1 to TRBJ2-1; 12 bases line up with TRBD2. The CDR3 covers 14 residues. J lost 5 bases, V lost 7 bases, and 6 bases had no gene match. Germline V gene sequence: CDR1 SQVTM, CDR2 ANQGSEA. CDR3 sequence reads: CSGQGLAGDNEQFF. In nucleotides, the CDR3 is TGCAGCGGTCAGGGACTAGCGGGCGACAATGAGCAGTTCTTC.

The CDR3 DNA reads as TGTGCCAGCAGCCACCATATTGCGGGAGGACCCAGAGGTGAGCAGTTCTTC. This gives the protein CASSHHIAGGPRGEQFF. The genes are TRBV4-2 and TRBJ2-1; the match to TRBD2 covers 8 bases. Germline V gene sequence: CDR1 LGHNA, CDR2 YNFKEQ. The J segment lost 9 bases and the V segment lost 3 bases, leaving 16 bases of the junction unmatched. The CDR3 contains 17 residues.

The gene calls are TRBV18 and TRBJ1-1; perhaps TRBD1 as D (5 bases). The CDR3 runs to 16 residues. V lost 3 bases and J lost 4, with 18 bases in between. Germline V gene sequence: CDR1 KGHSH, CDR2 LQKENI. In DNA form, the CDR3 reads TGTGCCAGCTCACCGCTAGCAGGGTTTGGTGGCACTGAAGCTTTCTTT. Translating gives CASSPLAGFGGTEAFF.

V gene TRBV19 combines with J gene TRBJ1-2; D gene uncertain. Germline CDR1 and CDR2: LNHDA and SQIVND (reference sequence). V lost 7 bases, J lost 14 bases, and 17 bases lay in between. This CDR3 spans 11 amino acids. In DNA, the CDR3 is TGTGCCAGTAAAAGCGGAGCGATCGAAACCTTC. Translated: CASKSGAIETF.

With respect to this clonotype: At one of its ends the junction is not consistent with the germline gene, which may arise from a read error. The rearrangement links TRBV6-1 to TRBJ2-2; 8 bases match TRBD2. The CDR3 runs 16 residues. CDR1 and CDR2 from the germline V gene are MNHNS and SASEGT. Written as DNA, the CDR3 is TGTGCCAGCAAGGCGGGAGGACTCGGGGTCGGCGGGGAGCCGTTTTTT. This sequence encodes CASKAGGLGVGGEPFF.

Notes on this clonotype: A junction boundary mismatches the germline segment, possibly from a read error. In nucleotides, the CDR3 is TGTACCAGCAGCAGCGGGACAGGGGATCATCAGCCCCAGCATTTT. Its translation: CTSSSGTGDHQPQHF. The gene calls are TRBV6-2 or TRBV6-3 and TRBJ1-5; 10 bases are a match to TRBD1. The germline V gene encodes CDR1 MNHEY and CDR2 SVGEGT. The CDR3 covers 15 residues.

As for this clonotype: The junction differs from germline at one of its ends, possibly a read error. V and J are TRBV11-2 and TRBJ2-3; the D gene is possibly TRBD2 (5 bases). Germline CDR1 reads SGHAT; CDR2 reads FQNNGV. CDR3 length: 14 residues. The CDR3 DNA follows: TGTGTCAGCAGCCGAACGGCTAGCACAGATGCGCAGTATTTT. It is translated as CVSSRTASTDAQYF.

Points on this clonotype: One end of the junction does not line up with germline, which may come from a read error. The genes are TRBV6-5 and TRBJ1-1; D might be TRBD1 (6 bases). The CDR3 runs to 14 residues. Germline assignment: CDR1 MNHEY and CDR2 SVGAGI. The CDR3 DNA follows: TGCACCAGCAGTTACTCGGAGAGGGGGGCTGAAGCTTTCTTT. Protein product: CTSSYSERGAEAFF.

This clonotype has a handful of counts. A clone one base away is much larger, so this may be a read error. The genes are TRBV6-1 and TRBJ2-7; the D gene could be TRBD1 or TRBD2 (5 bases each). The CDR3 runs 15 residues. The germline V gene encodes CDR1 MNHNS and CDR2 SASEGT. CDR3 in amino acids: CANSDRDGDSYEQYF. For the CDR3, the DNA is TGTGCCAACAGTGACCGGGACGGCGACTCCTACGAGCAGTACTTC.

Comments on this clonotype: The CDR3 does not close with the conserved phenylalanine or tryptophan, likely indicating a read error. The CDR3 loop reads CAWSQGGQETQYV. CDR3 sequence (DNA): TGTGCCTGGAGTCAAGGCGGACAAGAGACCCAGTACGTC. The chain has TRBV30 and TRBJ2-5; D remains unclear. The CDR3 has 13 amino acids. CDR1 and CDR2 from the germline V gene are GTSNPN and SVGIG (reference sequence). V was trimmed by 2 bases and J by 2 bases, leaving 9 bases between them.

Remarks on this clonotype: The CDR3 carries no conserved terminal phenylalanine or tryptophan, so it likely arises from a read error. This rearrangement joins TRBV11-2 to TRBJ2-5; 9 bases align to TRBD1. The CDR3 runs to 16 residues. Germline values: CDR1 SGHAT, CDR2 FQNNGV. The junction had 10 bases not matched to a gene; V was cut back by 5 bases and J by 3 bases. The CDR3 loop is CASSARTGGVKETQYL. The CDR3 DNA reads TGTGCCAGCAGCGCAAGAACAGGGGGCGTGAAAGAGACCCAGTACCTC.

On this clonotype itself: Mismatch with germline at one junction end may stem from a read error. This rearrangement joins TRBV4-3 to TRBJ2-7; D not resolved. This CDR3 spans 15 amino acids. The germline V gene encodes CDR1 LGHNA and CDR2 YSLEER. This chain's CDR3 is CASSQDFPWSCEQYF. Here the CDR3 DNA reads TGCGCCAGTAGCCAAGATTTTCCATGGTCCTGCGAGCAGTACTTC.

The chain couples TRBV5-5 to TRBJ2-7, with 8 bases matching TRBD1. The germline V gene has CDR1 SGHKS and CDR2 YYEKEE (reference sequence). The V segment lost 1 base and the J segment 0 bases; nucleotides outside the gene matches: 9. The length of the CDR3 is 17 residues. CDR3 sequence reads: CASSLKDRARSSYEQYF. CDR3 bases: TGTGCCAGCAGCTTGAAGGACAGGGCACGCAGCTCCTACGAGCAGTACTTC.

In regard to this clonotype: Relative to the germline gene, one junction end is altered; a read error may explain this. The CDR3 bases are TGTGCCAGCAGCTCGGAAGGACAGTGTTTGGAGATCCAGTACTTC. Its protein is CASSSEGQCLEIQYF. The chain recombines TRBV13 with TRBJ2-5; a weak D match, TRBD1 (6 bases). This CDR3 has 15 residues. Germline V lookup: CDR1 PRHDT, CDR2 FYEKMQ (reference sequence).

In regard to this clonotype: At one boundary the junction diverges from the germline segment, which might be a read error. The chain couples TRBV12-3 or TRBV12-4 to TRBJ2-1, with 8 bases matching TRBD2. The CDR3 spans 14 residues. In DNA form, the CDR3 reads TGTGCCAGCGGTTTAACGGGAGGGCCCAGTGAGCAGCTCTTC. It encodes CASGLTGGPSEQLF.

This chain joins TRBV7-2 and TRBJ2-1; no reliable D call. From germline, CDR1 is SGHTA and CDR2 FQGNSA. Trimming stripped 5 bases from V and 4 bases from J, with 12 bases between. The CDR3 length is 14 residues. CDR3 DNA sequence: TGTGCCAGCAGCCCCCCGGGTTATTACAATGAGCAGTTCTTC. It specifies CASSPPGYYNEQFF.

This chain's CDR3 is CASSFGFYTPTDKLYF. The CDR3 DNA reads TGTGCCAGCAGCTTTGGGTTTTACACCCCCACAGATAAGCTGTATTTT. The rearrangement uses TRBV5-4 and TRBJ2-3; D is uncertain. V lost 2 bases and J 14 bases, leaving 27 bases between the germline ends. Germline V gene sequence: CDR1 SGHNT, CDR2 YYREEE (reference sequence). This CDR3 contains 16 residues. Full variable domain (outside the CDR3, taken from reference TRBV5-4 and TRBJ2-3): ETGVTQSPTHLIKTRGQQVTLRCSSQSGHNTVSWYQQALGQGPQFIFQYYREEENGRGNFPPRFSGLQFPNYSSELNVNALELDDSALYLCASSFGFYTPTDKLYFGPGTRLTVL.